The sequence of this T cell receptor beta chain was determined in a study of blood T cell repertoires in COVID-19. Germline V gives CDR1 SGHTA, CDR2 FQGNSA. V was clipped by 3 bases and J by 5 bases; unmatched bases: 4. The CDR3 spans 14 residues. All recovered Cohort 3 donors got two negative PCRs, got clearance, or saw symptom resolution. Repertoires were generated with immunoSEQ multiplex PCR, while TCRdb's copy carries only in-frame clones and drops some. The sample records about 380,000 clones, 85% to 90% being singletons. Sequencing input: PBMCs or T cells enriched from blood (not recorded which). The source is a woman aged 18-29 years who had recovered from COVID-19. This chain links TRBV7-2 with TRBJ2-5, with 9 bases identical to TRBD2. The CDR3 nucleotides read TGTGCCAGCAGCTTTGGCGGGGGGGTGGAGACCCAGTACTTC. Its translation: CASSFGGGVETQYF. The variable domain in full, with the rest retrieved from reference TRBV7-2 and TRBJ2-5, is GAGVSQSPSNKVTEKGKDVELRCDPISGHTALYWYRQSLGQGLEFLIYFQGNSAPDKSGLPSDRFSAERTGGSVSTLTIQRTQQEDSAVYLCASSFGGGVETQYFGPGTRLLVL.